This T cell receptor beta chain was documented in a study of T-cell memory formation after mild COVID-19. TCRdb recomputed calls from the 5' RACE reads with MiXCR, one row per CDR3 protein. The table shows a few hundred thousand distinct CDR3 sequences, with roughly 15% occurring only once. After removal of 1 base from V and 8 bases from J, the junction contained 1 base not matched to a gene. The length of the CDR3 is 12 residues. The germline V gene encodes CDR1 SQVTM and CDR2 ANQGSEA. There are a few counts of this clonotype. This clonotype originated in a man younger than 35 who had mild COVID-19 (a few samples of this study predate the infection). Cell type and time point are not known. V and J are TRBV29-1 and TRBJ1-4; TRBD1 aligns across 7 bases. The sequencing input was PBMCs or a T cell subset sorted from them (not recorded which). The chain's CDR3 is CSVEVQGEKLFF. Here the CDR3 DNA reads TGCAGCGTTGAAGTACAGGGGGAAAAACTGTTTTTT.